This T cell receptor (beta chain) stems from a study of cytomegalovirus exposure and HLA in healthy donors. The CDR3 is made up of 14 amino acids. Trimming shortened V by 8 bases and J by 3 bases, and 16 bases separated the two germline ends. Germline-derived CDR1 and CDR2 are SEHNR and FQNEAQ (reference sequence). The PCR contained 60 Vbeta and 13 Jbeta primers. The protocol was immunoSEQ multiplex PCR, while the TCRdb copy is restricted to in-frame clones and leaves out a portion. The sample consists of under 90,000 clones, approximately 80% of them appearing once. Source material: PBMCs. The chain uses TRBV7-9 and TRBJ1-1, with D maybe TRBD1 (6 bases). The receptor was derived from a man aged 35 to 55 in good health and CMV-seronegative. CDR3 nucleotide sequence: TGTGCCAGCGTTAAACAGGGTTTCGACACTGAAGCTTTCTTT. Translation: CASVKQGFDTEAFF.